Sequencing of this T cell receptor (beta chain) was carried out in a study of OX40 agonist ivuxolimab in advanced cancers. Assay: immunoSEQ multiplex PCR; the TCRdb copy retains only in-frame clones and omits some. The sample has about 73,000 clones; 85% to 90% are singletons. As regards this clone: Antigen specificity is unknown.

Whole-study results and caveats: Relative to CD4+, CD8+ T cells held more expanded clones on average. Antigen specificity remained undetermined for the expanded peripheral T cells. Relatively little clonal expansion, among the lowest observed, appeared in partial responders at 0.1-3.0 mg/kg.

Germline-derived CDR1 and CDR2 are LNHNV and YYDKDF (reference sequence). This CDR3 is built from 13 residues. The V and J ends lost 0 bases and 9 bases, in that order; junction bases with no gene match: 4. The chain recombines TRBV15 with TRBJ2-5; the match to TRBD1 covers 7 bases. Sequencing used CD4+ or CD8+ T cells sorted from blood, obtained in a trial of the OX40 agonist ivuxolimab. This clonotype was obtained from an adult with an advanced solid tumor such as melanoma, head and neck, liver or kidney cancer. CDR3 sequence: CATSREKQGSQYF. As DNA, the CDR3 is TGTGCCACCAGCAGAGAGAAACAGGGGTCCCAGTACTTC.